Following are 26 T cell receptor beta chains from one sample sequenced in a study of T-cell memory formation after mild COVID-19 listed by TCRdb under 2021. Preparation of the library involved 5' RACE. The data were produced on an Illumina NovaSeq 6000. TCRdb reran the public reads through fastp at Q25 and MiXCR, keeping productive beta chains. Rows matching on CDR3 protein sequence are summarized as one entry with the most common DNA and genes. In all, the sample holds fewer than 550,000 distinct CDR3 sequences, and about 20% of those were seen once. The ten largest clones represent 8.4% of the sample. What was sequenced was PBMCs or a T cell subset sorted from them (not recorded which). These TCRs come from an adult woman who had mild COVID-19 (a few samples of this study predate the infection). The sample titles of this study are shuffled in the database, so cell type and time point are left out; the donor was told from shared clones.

Here the CDR3 reads CASSPLGPSRGYTF. As DNA, the CDR3 is TGTGCCAGCAGCCCACTGGGACCGTCTCGAGGCTACACCTTC. The chain employs TRBV3-1 and TRBJ1-2; D perhaps matches TRBD1 (5 bases). Germline V gene lookup returns CDR1 LGHDT and CDR2 YNNKEL (reference sequence). The V end lost 4 bases, the J end lost 8 bases, and 17 bases lay between the germline ends. The CDR3 consists of 14 residues.

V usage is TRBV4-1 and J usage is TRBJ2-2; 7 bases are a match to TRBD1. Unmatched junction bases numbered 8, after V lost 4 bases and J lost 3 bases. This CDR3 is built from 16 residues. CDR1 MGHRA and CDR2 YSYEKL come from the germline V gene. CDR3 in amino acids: CASSRTEGAYTGELFF. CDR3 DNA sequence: TGCGCCAGCAGCCGCACAGAGGGGGCTTACACCGGGGAGCTGTTTTTT.

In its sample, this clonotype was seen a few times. The CDR3 nucleotides are TGTGCCAGCAGCTTAGACGCGGACGCCCCCCAGCATTTT. Protein sequence: CASSLDADAPQHF. The chain is built from TRBV7-9 and TRBJ1-5; D remains ambiguous. V dropped 1 base and J dropped 10 bases, with 11 bases sitting between them. Looked up from germline, CDR1 is SEHNR and CDR2 is FQNEAQ (reference sequence). The CDR3 length is 13 residues. The full variable domain, with the rest looked up from reference TRBV7-9 and TRBJ1-5, is DTGVSQNPRHKITKRGQNVTFRCDPISEHNRLYWYRQTLGQGPEFLTYFQNEAQLEKSRLLSDRFSAERPKGSFSTLEIQRTEQGDSAMYLCASSLDADAPQHFGDGTRLSIL.

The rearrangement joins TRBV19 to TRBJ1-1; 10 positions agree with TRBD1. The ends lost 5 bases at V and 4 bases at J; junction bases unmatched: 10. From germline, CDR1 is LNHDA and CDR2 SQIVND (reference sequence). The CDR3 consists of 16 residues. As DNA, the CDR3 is TGTGCCAGTAGTTCTCGACAGGGGGCGACGGTCACTGAAGCTTTCTTT. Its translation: CASSSRQGATVTEAFF.

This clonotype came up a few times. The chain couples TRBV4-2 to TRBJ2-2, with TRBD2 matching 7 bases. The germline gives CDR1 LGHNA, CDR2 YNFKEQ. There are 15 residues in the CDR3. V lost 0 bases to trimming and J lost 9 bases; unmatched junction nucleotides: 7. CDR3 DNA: TGTGCCAGCAGCCAAGATCGGCGGGAGAGTAGGGAGCTGTTTTTT. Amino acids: CASSQDRRESRELFF.

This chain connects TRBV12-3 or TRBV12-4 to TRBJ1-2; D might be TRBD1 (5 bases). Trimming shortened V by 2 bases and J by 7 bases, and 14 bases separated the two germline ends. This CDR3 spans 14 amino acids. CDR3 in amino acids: CASSLRALGVGYTF. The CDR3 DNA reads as TGTGCCAGCAGTTTACGGGCCCTAGGGGTTGGCTACACCTTC.

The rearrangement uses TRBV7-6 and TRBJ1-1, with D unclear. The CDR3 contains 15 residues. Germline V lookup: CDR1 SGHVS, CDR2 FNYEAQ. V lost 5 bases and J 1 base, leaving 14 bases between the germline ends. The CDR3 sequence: CASSPDPLQNTEAFF. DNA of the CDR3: TGTGCCAGCAGCCCGGACCCGCTACAGAACACTGAAGCTTTCTTT. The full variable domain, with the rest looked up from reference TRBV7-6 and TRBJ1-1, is GAGVSQSPRYKVTKRGQDVALRCDPISGHVSLYWYRQALGQGPEFLTYFNYEAQQDKSGLPNDRFSAERPEGSISTLTIQRTEQRDSAMYRCASSPDPLQNTEAFFGQGTRLTVV.

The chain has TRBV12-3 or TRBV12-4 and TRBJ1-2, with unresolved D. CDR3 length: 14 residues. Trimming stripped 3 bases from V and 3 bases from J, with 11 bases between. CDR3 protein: CASSFEGLDYGYTF. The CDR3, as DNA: TGTGCCAGCAGTTTTGAGGGTCTTGACTATGGCTACACCTTC.

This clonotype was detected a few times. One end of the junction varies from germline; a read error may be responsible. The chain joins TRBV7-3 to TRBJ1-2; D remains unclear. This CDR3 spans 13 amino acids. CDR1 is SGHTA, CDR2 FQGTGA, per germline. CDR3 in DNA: TGTGCCAGCAGCTACGATCGTCGATCCGTTGTACGATTC. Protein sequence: CASSYDRRSVVRF.

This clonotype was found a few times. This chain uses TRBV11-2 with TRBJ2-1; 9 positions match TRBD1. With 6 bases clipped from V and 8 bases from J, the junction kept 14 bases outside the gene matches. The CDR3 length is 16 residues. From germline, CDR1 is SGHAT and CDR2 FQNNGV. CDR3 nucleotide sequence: TGTGCCAGCAGACGGTTGGGACAGGGAGGGTACGATGAGCAGTTCTTC. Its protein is CASRRLGQGGYDEQFF.

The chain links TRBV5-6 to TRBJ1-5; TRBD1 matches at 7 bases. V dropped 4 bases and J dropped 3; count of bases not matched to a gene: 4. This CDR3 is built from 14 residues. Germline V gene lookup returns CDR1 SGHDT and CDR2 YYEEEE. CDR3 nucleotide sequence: TGTGCCAGCAGCGAGGGACAGCACAATCAGCCCCAGCATTTT. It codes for CASSEGQHNQPQHF. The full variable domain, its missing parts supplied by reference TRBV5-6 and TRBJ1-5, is DAGVTQSPTHLIKTRGQQVTLRCSPKSGHDTVSWYQQALGQGPQFIFQYYEEEERQRGNFPDRFSGHQFPNYSSELNVNALLLGDSALYLCASSEGQHNQPQHFGDGTRLSIL.

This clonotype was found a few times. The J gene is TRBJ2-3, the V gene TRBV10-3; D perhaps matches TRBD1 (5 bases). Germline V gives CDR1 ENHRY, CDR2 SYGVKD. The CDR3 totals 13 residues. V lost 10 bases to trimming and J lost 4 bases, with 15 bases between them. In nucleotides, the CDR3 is TGTGCCACTGCCACAGGCCCTCCAGATACGCAGTATTTT. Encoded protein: CATATGPPDTQYF.

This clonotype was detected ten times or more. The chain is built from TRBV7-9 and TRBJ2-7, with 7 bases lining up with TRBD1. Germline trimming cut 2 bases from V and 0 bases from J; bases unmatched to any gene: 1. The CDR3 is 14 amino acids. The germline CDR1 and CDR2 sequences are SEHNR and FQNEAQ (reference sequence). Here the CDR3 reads CASSLRDSSYEQYF. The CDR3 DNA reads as TGTGCCAGCAGCTTACGGGACAGCTCCTACGAGCAGTACTTC. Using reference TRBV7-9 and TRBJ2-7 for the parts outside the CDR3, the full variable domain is DTGVSQNPRHKITKRGQNVTFRCDPISEHNRLYWYRQTLGQGPEFLTYFQNEAQLEKSRLLSDRFSAERPKGSFSTLEIQRTEQGDSAMYLCASSLRDSSYEQYFGPGTRLTVT.

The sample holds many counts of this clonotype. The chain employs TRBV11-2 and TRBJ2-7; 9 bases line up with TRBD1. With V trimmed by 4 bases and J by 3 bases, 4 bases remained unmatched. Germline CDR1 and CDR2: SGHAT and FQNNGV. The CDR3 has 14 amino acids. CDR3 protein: CASSWGTGLYEQYF. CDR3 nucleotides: TGTGCCAGCAGCTGGGGGACAGGGCTCTACGAGCAGTACTTC.

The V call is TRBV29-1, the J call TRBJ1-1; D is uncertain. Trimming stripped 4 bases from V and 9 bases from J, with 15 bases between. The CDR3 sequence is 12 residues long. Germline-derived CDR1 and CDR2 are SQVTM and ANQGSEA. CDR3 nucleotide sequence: TGCAGCGTTGGAAACCTCGAGGGTAAAGCTTTCTTT. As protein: CSVGNLEGKAFF.

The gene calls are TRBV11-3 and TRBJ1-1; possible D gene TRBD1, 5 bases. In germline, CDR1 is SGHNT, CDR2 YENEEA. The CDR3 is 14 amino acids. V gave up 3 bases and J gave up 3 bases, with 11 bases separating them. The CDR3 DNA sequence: TGTGCCAGCAGCTTTTCCCAGGGAGACACTGAAGCTTTCTTT. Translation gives CASSFSQGDTEAFF.

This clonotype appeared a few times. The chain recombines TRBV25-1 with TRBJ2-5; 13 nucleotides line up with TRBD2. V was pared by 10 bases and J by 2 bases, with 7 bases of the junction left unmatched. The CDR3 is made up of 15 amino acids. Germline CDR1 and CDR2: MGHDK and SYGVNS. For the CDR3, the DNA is TGTGCCATACAAGCGGGACTAGCGGGACAAGAGACCCAGTACTTC. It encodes CAIQAGLAGQETQYF. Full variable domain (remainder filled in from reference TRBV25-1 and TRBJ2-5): EADIYQTPRYLVIGTGKKITLECSQTMGHDKMYWYQQDPGMELHLIHYSYGVNSTEKGDLSSESTVSRIRTEHFPLTLESARPSHTSQYLCAIQAGLAGQETQYFGPGTRLLVL.

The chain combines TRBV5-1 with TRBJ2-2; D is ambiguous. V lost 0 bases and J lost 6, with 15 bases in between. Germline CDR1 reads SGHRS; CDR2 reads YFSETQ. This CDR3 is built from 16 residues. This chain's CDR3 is CASSLAWTVKAGELFF. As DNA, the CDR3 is TGCGCCAGCAGCTTGGCCTGGACGGTGAAGGCCGGGGAGCTGTTTTTT.

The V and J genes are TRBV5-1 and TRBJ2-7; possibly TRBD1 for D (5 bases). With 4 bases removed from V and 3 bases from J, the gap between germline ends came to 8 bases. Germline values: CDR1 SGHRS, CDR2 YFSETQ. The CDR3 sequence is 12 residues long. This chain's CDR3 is CASSIDSYEQYF. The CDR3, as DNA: TGCGCCAGCAGCATCGACAGCTACGAGCAGTACTTC.

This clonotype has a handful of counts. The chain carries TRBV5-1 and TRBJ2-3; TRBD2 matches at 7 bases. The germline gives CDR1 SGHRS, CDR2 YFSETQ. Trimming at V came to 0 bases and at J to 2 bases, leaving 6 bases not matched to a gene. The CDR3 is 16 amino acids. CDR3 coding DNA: TGCGCCAGCAGCTTGGTTGTTAGCGGGTACACAGATACGCAGTATTTT. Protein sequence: CASSLVVSGYTDTQYF.

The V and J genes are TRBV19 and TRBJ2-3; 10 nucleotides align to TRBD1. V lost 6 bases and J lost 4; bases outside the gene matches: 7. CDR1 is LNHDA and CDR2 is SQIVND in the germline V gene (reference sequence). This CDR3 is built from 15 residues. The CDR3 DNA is TGTGCCAGTAGACAAGACAGGGGGCGAGCAGATACGCAGTATTTT. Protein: CASRQDRGRADTQYF.

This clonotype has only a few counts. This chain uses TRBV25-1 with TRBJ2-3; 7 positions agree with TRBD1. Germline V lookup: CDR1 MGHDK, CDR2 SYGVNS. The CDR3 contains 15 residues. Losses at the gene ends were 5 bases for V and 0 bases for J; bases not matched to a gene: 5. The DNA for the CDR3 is TGTGCCAGCAGTATCGGACAGGAGAGCACAGATACGCAGTATTTT. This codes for CASSIGQESTDTQYF.

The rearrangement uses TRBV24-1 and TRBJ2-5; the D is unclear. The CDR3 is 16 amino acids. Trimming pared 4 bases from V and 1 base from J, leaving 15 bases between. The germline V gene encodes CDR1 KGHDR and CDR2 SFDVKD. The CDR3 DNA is TGTGCCACCAGTGACCTGGGAACCGGCCTCCAAGAGACCCAGTACTTC. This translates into CATSDLGTGLQETQYF.

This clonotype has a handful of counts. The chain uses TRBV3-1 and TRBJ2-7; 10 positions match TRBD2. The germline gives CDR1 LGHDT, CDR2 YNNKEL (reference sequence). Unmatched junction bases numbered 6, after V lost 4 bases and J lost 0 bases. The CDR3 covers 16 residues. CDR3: CASSRGLADSSYEQYF. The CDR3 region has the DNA TGTGCCAGCAGCCGTGGACTAGCGGACTCCTCCTACGAGCAGTACTTC.

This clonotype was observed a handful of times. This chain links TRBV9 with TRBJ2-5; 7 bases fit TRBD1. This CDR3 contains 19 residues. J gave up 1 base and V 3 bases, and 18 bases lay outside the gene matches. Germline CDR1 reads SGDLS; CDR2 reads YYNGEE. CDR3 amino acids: CASSGHRTGTKAVQETQYF. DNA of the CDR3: TGTGCCAGCAGCGGGCATAGGACAGGTACGAAAGCAGTCCAAGAGACCCAGTACTTC.

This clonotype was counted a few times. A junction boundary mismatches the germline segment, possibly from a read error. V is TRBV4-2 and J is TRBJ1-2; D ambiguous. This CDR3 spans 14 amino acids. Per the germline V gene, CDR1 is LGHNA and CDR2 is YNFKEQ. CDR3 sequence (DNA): TGTGCCAGCAGCGAAGAAAGGGCTAACTATGGCTACACCTTC. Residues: CASSEERANYGYTF.